This T cell receptor (beta chain) was obtained from a study of metastatic and nonmetastatic thyroid tumors. Study background: Comparison of repertoires was carried out across blood and tumor or nodule tissue from malignant and benign thyroid patients.

Patients had received no treatment of any kind before thyroid surgery. By frequency in the sample, this clone is medium-sized. One end of the junction does not line up with germline, which may come from a read error. In the authors' workflow: The authors used CDR3 differences across clinicopathological groups to build a distant-metastasis classifier for papillary thyroid cancer. MiXCR re-clonotyped the PCR reads for TCRdb. V and J calls and clone size were set by TCRdb, not the authors. The data contain about 20,000 clones, roughly 18% of them singletons. This receptor was taken from a male donor with papillary thyroid cancer or a benign thyroid nodule (not recorded which). Some clones in this sample may be carry-over from other donors' samples. Source material: adjacent normal tissue.

CDR3 sequence reads: CASSLTAAPNF. The CDR3, as DNA: TGTGCCAGCAGCTTAACAGCGGCCCCCAACTTC. The V gene is TRBV7-9, the J gene TRBJ2-1; a possible D gene is TRBD2 (5 bases). The CDR3 has 11 amino acids. CDR1 is SEHNR and CDR2 is FQNEAQ in the germline V gene (reference sequence).